One sample yielded the 25 T cell receptor beta chains listed below, sequenced in a study of identical twins. TCRdb fed the 5' RACE reads into MiXCR, producing one record per CDR3 protein. The data contain 410,000 or so distinct CDR3 sequences, around a sixth of them singletons. Sequencing input: naive T cells sorted from blood. Receptors originate from a man aged 45-65 years in good health.

This chain connects TRBV12-3 or TRBV12-4 to TRBJ1-1, with D perhaps TRBD1 (6 bases). The CDR3 runs to 14 residues. V gave up 3 bases and J gave up 5 bases, with 13 bases separating them. The CDR3 DNA follows: TGTGCCAGCAGTTTCCAGGGGAGAAAGACTGAAGCTTTCTTT. Translating it yields CASSFQGRKTEAFF.

The chain has TRBV12-5 and TRBJ2-1; possibly TRBD2 for D (5 bases). Germline V gene sequence: CDR1 LGHNT, CDR2 FRNRAP. The ends were cut back, 7 bases at V and 8 bases at J, with 12 bases in the middle. The CDR3 loop spans 12 amino acids. The CDR3 DNA sequence: TGTGCTAGTGCTACGACGGACTATGAGCAGTTCTTC. Amino acids: CASATTDYEQFF. Full variable domain (rest looked up from reference TRBV12-5 and TRBJ2-1): DARVTQTPRHKVTEMGQEVTMRCQPILGHNTVFWYRQTMMQGLELLAYFRNRAPLDDSGMPKDRFSAEMPDATLATLKIQPSEPRDSAVYFCASATTDYEQFFGPGTRLTVL.

This chain uses TRBV5-1 with TRBJ2-2, with 11 bases fitting TRBD2. CDR1 is SGHRS, CDR2 YFSETQ, per germline. The trim removed 4 bases at V and 7 bases at J, leaving 6 bases unmatched. The CDR3 has 15 residues. Here the CDR3 DNA reads TGCGCCAGCAGCCCGACTAGCGGGACCGTCGGGGAGCTGTTTTTT. Translation: CASSPTSGTVGELFF.

The J gene is TRBJ2-1, the V gene TRBV19, with 7 bases matching TRBD1. The CDR3 contains 16 residues. Germline V gene sequence: CDR1 LNHDA, CDR2 SQIVND (reference sequence). Trimming took 3 bases from V and 3 from J; bases not matched to a gene: 8. The chain's CDR3 is CASSILTGSYYNEQFF. The CDR3 DNA is TGTGCCAGTAGTATTTTGACAGGGTCCTACTACAATGAGCAGTTCTTC.

The chain has TRBV23-1 and TRBJ2-3; 8 nucleotides match TRBD2. TRBV23-1 is treated as an ORF (open reading frame) with a function not yet certain. The V segment lost 6 bases and the J segment 4 bases; nucleotides outside the gene matches: 15. This CDR3 region has 17 residues. This CDR3 reads CASRHHSFGRGADTQYF. CDR3 nucleotide sequence: TGCGCCAGCAGACACCATTCTTTCGGGAGGGGCGCAGATACGCAGTATTTT.

In its sample, this clonotype was seen a few times. V and J are TRBV11-2 and TRBJ1-1, with 9 bases aligning to TRBD1. Germline assignment: CDR1 SGHAT and CDR2 FQNNGV. With 3 bases clipped from V and 6 bases from J, the junction kept 5 bases outside the gene matches. The CDR3 covers 14 residues. CDR3 sequence: CASSFGQGIAEAFF. The CDR3 bases are TGTGCCAGCAGCTTCGGACAGGGGATCGCTGAAGCTTTCTTT.

This clonotype was counted ten times or more. The gene calls are TRBV18 and TRBJ2-7; D unclear. This CDR3 comprises 12 residues. In germline, CDR1 is KGHSH, CDR2 LQKENI. The V gene lost 3 bases and the J gene lost 6 bases, with 9 bases spanning the gap. CDR3 region: CASSPTRSEQYF. In DNA, the CDR3 is TGTGCCAGCTCACCCACAAGGTCCGAGCAGTACTTC.

This clonotype was seen many times. V is TRBV20-1 and J is TRBJ2-1; 8 bases are a match to TRBD2. The CDR3 covers 14 residues. The trim removed 6 bases at V and 5 bases at J, leaving 9 bases unmatched. Germline values: CDR1 DFQATT, CDR2 SNEGSKA (reference sequence). This chain's CDR3 is CSAKRGGPNNEQFF. In nucleotides, the CDR3 is TGCAGTGCGAAACGGGGGGGACCGAACAATGAGCAGTTCTTC.

The CDR3 region is CAISESPGSYPSGANVLTF. CDR3 DNA sequence: TGTGCCATCAGTGAGTCACCGGGAAGTTACCCCTCTGGGGCCAACGTCCTGACTTTC. V usage is TRBV10-3 and J usage is TRBJ2-6; perhaps TRBD2 as D (5 bases). V lost 0 bases and J 0 bases, leaving 15 bases between the germline ends. This CDR3 has 19 amino acids. Germline lookup yields CDR1 ENHRY and CDR2 SYGVKD.

This sequence joins TRBV4-3 and TRBJ1-5; unclear D gene. The V gene lost 3 bases and the J gene lost 4 bases, with 10 bases spanning the gap. The CDR3 contains 14 residues. Germline V gene lookup returns CDR1 LGHNA and CDR2 YSLEER. CDR3 region: CASSQFTGNQPQHF. CDR3 bases: TGCGCCAGCAGCCAGTTCACTGGGAATCAGCCCCAGCATTTT.

This clonotype was recorded at least ten times. The chain employs TRBV10-3 and TRBJ2-6; D might be TRBD1 (6 bases). Trimming removed 6 bases from V and 0 bases from J, with 15 bases in between. CDR3 length: 17 residues. Per germline, CDR1 ENHRY and CDR2 SYGVKD. The CDR3 spells CAISPGTPFSGANVLTF. As DNA, the CDR3 is TGTGCCATCAGCCCCGGGACACCATTCTCTGGGGCCAACGTCCTGACTTTC.

This chain links TRBV20-1 with TRBJ2-3; D might be TRBD2 (5 bases). This CDR3 region has 14 residues. V shed 0 bases and J shed 5 bases, with 12 bases lying between them. Germline CDR1 DFQATT, CDR2 SNEGSKA (reference sequence). The CDR3: CSAREVGGGDTQYF. CDR3 coding DNA: TGCAGTGCTAGAGAGGTAGGAGGAGGAGATACGCAGTATTTT.

This rearrangement joins TRBV20-1 to TRBJ2-7, with D maybe TRBD1 (6 bases). The CDR3 sequence is 16 residues long. The V gene's germline CDR1 is DFQATT and CDR2 SNEGSKA (reference sequence). Trimming removed 5 bases at V and 3 bases at J, with 23 bases between. The CDR3 spells CSAQQGRGISLYEQYF. Here the CDR3 DNA reads TGCAGTGCTCAGCAAGGTAGGGGGATCTCCCTCTACGAGCAGTACTTC.

The chain is built from TRBV10-3 and TRBJ2-5; 7 bases agree with TRBD1. The CDR3 contains 14 residues. CDR1 is ENHRY, CDR2 SYGVKD, per germline. Trimming took 3 bases from V and 5 from J; bases not matched to a gene: 6. The CDR3 nucleotides read TGTGCCATCAGTGAACAGGGGCGAGGGGAGACCCAGTACTTC. Translation: CAISEQGRGETQYF.

Only a few counts were recorded for this clonotype. This chain links TRBV11-2 with TRBJ2-3, with TRBD1 identical over 7 bases. This CDR3 region has 17 residues. The germline V gene has CDR1 SGHAT and CDR2 FQNNGV. Trimming cost V 2 bases and J 0 bases; bases outside gene matches: 8. The CDR3 protein is CASSLNTGTASTDTQYF. CDR3 sequence (DNA): TGTGCCAGCAGCTTAAATACCGGGACAGCTAGCACAGATACGCAGTATTTT.

This clonotype was counted a few times. The rearrangement uses TRBV28 and TRBJ2-7, with D perhaps matching TRBD1 or TRBD2 (5 bases each). V was pared by 7 bases and J by 0 bases, with 16 bases between. The CDR3 runs to 15 residues. Germline CDR1 reads MDHEN; CDR2 reads SYDVKM. The CDR3 loop is CASTPGPWDSYEQYF. Here the CDR3 DNA reads TGTGCCAGCACACCGGGGCCATGGGACTCCTACGAGCAGTACTTC.

This clonotype has just a few counts. The junction differs from germline at one of its ends, possibly a read error. The V and J genes are TRBV10-3 and TRBJ1-1; D not certain. CDR1 and CDR2 (germline): ENHRY, SYGVKD. This CDR3 is 14 amino acids long. CDR3 in amino acids: CATSGSPSNTEAFF. The CDR3 DNA reads TGTGCCACCAGTGGTAGCCCATCGAACACTGAAGCTTTCTTT.

V usage is TRBV28 and J usage is TRBJ2-3; 8 bases match TRBD2. V lost 2 bases, J lost 6 bases, and 4 bases stayed unmatched. Germline lookup yields CDR1 MDHEN and CDR2 SYDVKM. The CDR3 runs to 14 residues. The CDR3 DNA reads TGTGCCAGCAGTTTACTGCGGGGGGAGGATACGCAGTATTTT. Its protein product is CASSLLRGEDTQYF.

This clonotype has only a few counts. The chain carries TRBV20-1 and TRBJ1-5; D possibly corresponds to TRBD1 (5 bases). Per the germline V gene, CDR1 is DFQATT and CDR2 is SNEGSKA (reference sequence). The CDR3 contains 16 residues. Trimming pared 6 bases from V and 6 bases from J, leaving 24 bases between. Written as DNA, the CDR3 is TGCAGTGCCGGGAGGTTCGGGACTGGATTTGGTCAGCCCCAGCATTTT. Translation gives CSAGRFGTGFGQPQHF.

In this sample, this clonotype turned up a few times. The CDR3 DNA reads TGTGCCAGCAGCCCTCGCCTGGGGGGATCGGTCTACGAGCAGTACTTC. It encodes CASSPRLGGSVYEQYF. This rearrangement joins TRBV7-8 to TRBJ2-7; D might be TRBD2 (6 bases). Germline V gene lookup returns CDR1 SGHVS and CDR2 FQNEAQ. The V gene lost 5 bases and the J gene lost 3 bases, with 20 bases spanning the gap. The CDR3 contains 16 residues.

The rearrangement links TRBV20-1 to TRBJ2-3; 9 nucleotides match TRBD1. CDR1 and CDR2 from the germline V gene are DFQATT and SNEGSKA (reference sequence). This CDR3 region has 14 residues. V shed 4 bases and J 1 base; nucleotides not matched to a gene: 3. CDR3 region: CSAKRTGGTDTQYF. For the CDR3, the DNA is TGCAGTGCTAAACGGACAGGGGGCACAGATACGCAGTATTTT.

This clonotype was seen ten or more times. The chain has TRBV5-1 and TRBJ2-6, with 8 bases matching TRBD1. The CDR3 length is 16 residues. Germline V CDR1 and CDR2: SGHRS, YFSETQ. Losses at the gene ends were 7 bases for V and 0 bases for J; bases not matched to a gene: 6. Here the CDR3 reads CASGDRKISGANVLTF. The CDR3 coding sequence is TGCGCCAGCGGGGACAGGAAAATCTCTGGGGCCAACGTCCTGACTTTC.

The chain links TRBV12-3 or TRBV12-4 to TRBJ2-5; D is possibly TRBD2 (6 bases). Trimming left V 0 bases short and J 1 base short, with 12 bases between. This CDR3 has 16 amino acids. The CDR3: CASSLAGDSLQETQYF. CDR3 coding DNA: TGTGCCAGCAGTTTAGCGGGGGACTCCCTCCAAGAGACCCAGTACTTC.

This clonotype has just a few counts. The chain carries TRBV29-1 and TRBJ2-1; 11 bases match TRBD2. The germline V gene has CDR1 SQVTM and CDR2 ANQGSEA. With 7 bases clipped from V and 8 bases from J, the junction kept 25 bases outside the gene matches. The CDR3 runs to 19 residues. CDR3 sequence: CSGTKFRVGRLAGLDEQFF. The CDR3 coding sequence is TGCAGCGGGACAAAATTCAGGGTTGGGAGACTAGCGGGATTGGATGAGCAGTTCTTC.

The chain recombines TRBV29-1 with TRBJ1-2; TRBD1 matches at 8 bases. V lost 8 bases to trimming and J lost 7 bases; unmatched junction nucleotides: 9. The CDR3 has 12 amino acids. CDR1 and CDR2 from the germline V gene are SQVTM and ANQGSEA. DNA of the CDR3: TGCAGCTCTTCAGGGGGCGTCGGTGGCTACACCTTC. It yields the protein CSSSGGVGGYTF.